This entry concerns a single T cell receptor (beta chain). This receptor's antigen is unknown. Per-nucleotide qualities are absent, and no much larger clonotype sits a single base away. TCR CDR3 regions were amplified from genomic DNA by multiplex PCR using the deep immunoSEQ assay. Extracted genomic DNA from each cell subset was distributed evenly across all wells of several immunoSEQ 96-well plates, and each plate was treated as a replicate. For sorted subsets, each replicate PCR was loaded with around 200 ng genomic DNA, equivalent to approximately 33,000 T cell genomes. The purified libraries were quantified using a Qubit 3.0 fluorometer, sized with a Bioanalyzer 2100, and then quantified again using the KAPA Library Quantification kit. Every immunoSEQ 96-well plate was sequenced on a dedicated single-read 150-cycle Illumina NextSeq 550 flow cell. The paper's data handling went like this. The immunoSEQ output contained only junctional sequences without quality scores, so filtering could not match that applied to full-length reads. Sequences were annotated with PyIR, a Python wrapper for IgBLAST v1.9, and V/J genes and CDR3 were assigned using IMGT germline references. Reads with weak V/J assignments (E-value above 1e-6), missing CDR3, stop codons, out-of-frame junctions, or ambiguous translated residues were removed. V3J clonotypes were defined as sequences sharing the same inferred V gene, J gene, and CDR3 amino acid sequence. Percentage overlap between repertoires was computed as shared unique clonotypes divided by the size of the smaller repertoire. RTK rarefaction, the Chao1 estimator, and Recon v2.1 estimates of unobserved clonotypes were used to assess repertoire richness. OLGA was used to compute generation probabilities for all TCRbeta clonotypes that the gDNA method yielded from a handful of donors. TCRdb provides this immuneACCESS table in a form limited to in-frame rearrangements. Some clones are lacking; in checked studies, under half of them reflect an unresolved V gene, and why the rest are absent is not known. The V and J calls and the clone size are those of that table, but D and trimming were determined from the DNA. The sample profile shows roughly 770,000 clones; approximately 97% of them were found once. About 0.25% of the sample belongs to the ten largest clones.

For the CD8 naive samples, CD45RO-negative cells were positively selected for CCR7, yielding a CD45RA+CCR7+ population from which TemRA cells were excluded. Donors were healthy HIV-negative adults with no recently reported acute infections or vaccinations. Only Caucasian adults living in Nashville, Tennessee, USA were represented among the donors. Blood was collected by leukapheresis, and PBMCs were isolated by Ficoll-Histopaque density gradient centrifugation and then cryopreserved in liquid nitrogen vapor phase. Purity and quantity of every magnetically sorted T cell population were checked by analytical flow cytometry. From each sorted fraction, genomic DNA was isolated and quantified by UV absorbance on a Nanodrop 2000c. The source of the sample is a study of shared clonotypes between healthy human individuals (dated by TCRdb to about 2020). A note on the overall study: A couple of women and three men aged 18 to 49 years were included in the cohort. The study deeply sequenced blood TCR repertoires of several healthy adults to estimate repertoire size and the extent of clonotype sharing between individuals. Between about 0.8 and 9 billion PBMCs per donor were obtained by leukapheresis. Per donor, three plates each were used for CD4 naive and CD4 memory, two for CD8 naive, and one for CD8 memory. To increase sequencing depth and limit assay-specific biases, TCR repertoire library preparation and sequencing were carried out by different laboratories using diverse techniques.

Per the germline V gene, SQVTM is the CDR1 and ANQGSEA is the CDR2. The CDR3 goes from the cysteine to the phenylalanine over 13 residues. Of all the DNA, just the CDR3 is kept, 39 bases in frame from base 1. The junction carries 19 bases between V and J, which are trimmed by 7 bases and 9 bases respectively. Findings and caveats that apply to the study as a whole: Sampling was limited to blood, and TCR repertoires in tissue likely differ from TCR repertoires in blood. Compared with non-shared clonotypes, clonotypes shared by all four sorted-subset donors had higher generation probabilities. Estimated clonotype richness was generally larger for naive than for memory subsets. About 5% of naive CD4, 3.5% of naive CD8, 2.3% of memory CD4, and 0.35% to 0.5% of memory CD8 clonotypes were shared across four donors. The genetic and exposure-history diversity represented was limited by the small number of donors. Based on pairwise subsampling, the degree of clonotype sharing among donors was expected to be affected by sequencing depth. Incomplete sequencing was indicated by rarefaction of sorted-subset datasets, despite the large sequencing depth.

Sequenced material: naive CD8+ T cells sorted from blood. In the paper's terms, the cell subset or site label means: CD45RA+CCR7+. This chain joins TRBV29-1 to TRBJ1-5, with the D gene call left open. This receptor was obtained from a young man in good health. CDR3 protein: CSASQEIPGPQHF. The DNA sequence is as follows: TGCAGCGCCTCCCAAGAAATCCCGGGGCCCCAGCATTTT.